One and the same sample provided the 6 T cell receptor beta chains below, sequenced in a study of cytomegalovirus exposure and HLA in healthy donors. PCR was performed using 60 Vbeta and 13 Jbeta primers. TCRdb keeps only in-frame clones here, not all; method: immunoSEQ multiplex PCR. The sample lists more than 95,000 clones, 76% occurring once. Sequencing input: PBMCs. The receptors were sampled from a man in his fifties in good health and CMV-seronegative.

J is TRBJ1-1 and V is TRBV7-3; the D is unclear. The CDR3 runs 14 residues. V was shortened by 4 bases and J by 7 bases, with 16 bases between the two germline ends. Germline CDR1 and CDR2: SGHTA and FQGTGA. The CDR3 here is CASSYQPVGGEAFF. CDR3 DNA: TGTGCCAGCAGCTACCAACCTGTCGGCGGTGAAGCTTTCTTT.

The chain recombines TRBV27 with TRBJ1-1, with TRBD1 identical over 7 bases. In germline, CDR1 is MNHEY, CDR2 SMNVEV (reference sequence). This CDR3 comprises 13 residues. V was clipped by 4 bases and J by 11 bases; unmatched bases: 10. The CDR3 loop reads CASSSPDRARAFF. CDR3 coding DNA: TGTGCCAGCAGTTCCCCCGACAGGGCTAGGGCTTTCTTT.

The chain is built from TRBV18 and TRBJ2-1; a weak D match, TRBD1 (6 bases). The V end was cut by 5 bases, the J end by 13 bases, with 30 bases between. This CDR3 comprises 17 residues. CDR1 and CDR2 (germline): KGHSH, LQKENI. The CDR3 loop is CASSTQSETGSSVGQFF. DNA of the CDR3: TGTGCCAGCTCAACACAGAGTGAGACAGGATCCTCTGTGGGTCAGTTCTTC.

V and J are TRBV4-2 and TRBJ1-5, with unresolved D. Trimming removed 0 bases at V and 0 bases at J, with 18 bases between. Germline V CDR1 and CDR2: LGHNA, YNFKEQ. The CDR3 sequence is 19 residues long. This CDR3 is CASSQEKGWRAYSNQPQHF. CDR3 sequence (DNA): TGTGCCAGCAGCCAAGAGAAGGGTTGGCGGGCATATAGCAATCAGCCCCAGCATTTT.

This sequence joins TRBV5-4 and TRBJ1-2; D is uncertain. The CDR3 is 14 residues long. The ends were cut back, 0 bases at V and 0 bases at J, with 6 bases in the middle. CDR1 SGHNT and CDR2 YYREEE come from the germline V gene (reference sequence). DNA of the CDR3: TGTGCCAGCAGCTTGGTGTCATCTAACTATGGCTACACCTTC. Translating it yields CASSLVSSNYGYTF.

This chain connects TRBV27 to TRBJ2-6; unclear D gene. Germline-derived CDR1 and CDR2 are MNHEY and SMNVEV (reference sequence). V was pared by 3 bases and J by 2 bases, with 8 bases between. This CDR3 contains 15 residues. DNA of the CDR3: TGTGCCAGCAGTTTCGATAAGCCTGGGGCCAACGTCCTGACTTTC. It codes for CASSFDKPGANVLTF.